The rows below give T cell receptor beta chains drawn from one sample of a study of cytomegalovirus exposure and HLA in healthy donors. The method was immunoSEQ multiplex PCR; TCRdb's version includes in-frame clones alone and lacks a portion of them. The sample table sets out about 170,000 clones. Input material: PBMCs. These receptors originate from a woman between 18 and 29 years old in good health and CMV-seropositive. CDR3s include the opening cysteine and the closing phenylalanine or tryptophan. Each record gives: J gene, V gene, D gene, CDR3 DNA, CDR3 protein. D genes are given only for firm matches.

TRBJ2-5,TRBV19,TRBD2,TGTGCCAGTAGTCCCGGACTAGCACGAGAGACCCAGTACTTC,CASSPGLARETQYF
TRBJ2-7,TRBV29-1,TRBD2,TGCAGCGTTGAGGGCTCGGCGGGAGATAACGAGCAGTACTTC,CSVEGSAGDNEQYF
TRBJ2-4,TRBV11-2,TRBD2,TGTGCCAGCAGCTTCGAGCGGGGGGCCCCAGCCAAAAACATTCAGTACTTC,CASSFERGAPAKNIQYF
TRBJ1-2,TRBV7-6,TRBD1,TGTGCCAGCAGTTTCCAGGGGGAAGCGGCTGGCTACACCTTC,CASSFQGEAAGYTF
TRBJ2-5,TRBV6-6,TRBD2,TGTGCCAGCAGCGGGGGGGGGAGGGAAGAGACCCAGTACTTC,CASSGGGREETQYF
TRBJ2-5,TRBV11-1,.,TGTGCCAGCAGCCTAGCCGGGGAGACCCAGTACTTC,CASSLAGETQYF
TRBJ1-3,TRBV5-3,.,TGTGCCAGAAGCCTCCAGACGGGTCTCAGCTCTGGAAACACCATATATTTT,CARSLQTGLSSGNTIYF
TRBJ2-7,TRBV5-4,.,TGTGCCAGCAGCTTGAACAGGGATGGCGAGCAGTACTTC,CASSLNRDGEQYF
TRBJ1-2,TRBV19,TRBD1,TGTGCCAGTAGTACCCCCGACAGGGGCTATGGCTACACCTTC,CASSTPDRGYGYTF
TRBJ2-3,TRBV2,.,TGTGCCAGCGCGGAGACGACCACAGATACGCAGTATTTT,CASAETTTDTQYF
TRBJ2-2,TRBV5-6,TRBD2,TGTGCCAGCAGCCTACGGAGCGGGGGAGTGAGCGGGGAGCTGTTTTTT,CASSLRSGGVSGELFF
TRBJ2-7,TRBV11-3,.,TGTGCCAGCAGCTCAGCGGCCCTCCTTTACGAGCAGTACTTC,CASSSAALLYEQYF
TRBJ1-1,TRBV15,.,TGTGCCACCAGCAGAGCGGGGGGCGGGGGGACTGAAGCTTTCTTT,CATSRAGGGGTEAFF
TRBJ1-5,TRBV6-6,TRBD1,TGTGCCAGCAGTCATGACAGGGGGTATCAGCCCCAGCATTTT,CASSHDRGYQPQHF
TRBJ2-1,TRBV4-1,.,TGCGCCAGCAGCCACCCCCCGGGAACCGAGGAGTTCTTC,CASSHPPGTEEFF
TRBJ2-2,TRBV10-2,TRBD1,TGCGCCAGCGGGACAAGGTTGACAGGGACCACGAACACCGGGGAGCTGTTTTTT,CASGTRLTGTTNTGELFF
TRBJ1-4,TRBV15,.,TGTGCCACCAGCAGAGGGGTGAGGGAAACTAATGAAAAACTGTTTTTT,CATSRGVRETNEKLFF
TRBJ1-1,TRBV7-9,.,TGTGCCAGCAGCTTAAGCATGAACACTGAAGCTTTCTTT,CASSLSMNTEAFF
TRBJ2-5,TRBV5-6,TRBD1,TGTGCCAGCAGCTTGGGTTTGGGACAGGGGGCAGAGACCCAGTACTTC,CASSLGLGQGAETQYF
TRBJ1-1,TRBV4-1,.,TGCGCCAGCAGCCAAGAGGGCAGCGGGGAAGCTTTCTTT,CASSQEGSGEAFF
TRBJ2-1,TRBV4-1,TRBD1,TGCGCCAGCAGCCCACCGGGACAGGGTCCACTCAATGAGCAGTTCTTC,CASSPPGQGPLNEQFF
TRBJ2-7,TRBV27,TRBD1,TGTGCCAGCAGTGGGGACAGGGTTCGGTACGAGCAGTACTTC,CASSGDRVRYEQYF
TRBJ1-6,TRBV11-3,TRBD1,TGTGCCAGCAGCTTATTCCAGGGGGCGTTCGATTCACCCCTCCACTTT,CASSLFQGAFDSPLHF
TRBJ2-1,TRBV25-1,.,TGTGCCAGCAGTGATAACAATGAGCAGTTCTTC,CASSDNNEQFF
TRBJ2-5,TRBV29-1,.,TGCAGCGTTGAACCAGGAGAGACCCAGTACTTC,CSVEPGETQYF
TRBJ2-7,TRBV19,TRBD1,TGTGCCAGTAGTATGGAACAGGGGGCCACCTACGAGCAGTACTTC,CASSMEQGATYEQYF
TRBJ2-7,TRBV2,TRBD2,TGTGCCAGCAGTGACGGAGCGGGAGGGTCCTACGAGCAGTACTTC,CASSDGAGGSYEQYF
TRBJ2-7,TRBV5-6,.,TGTGCCAGCAGCTTGGAACAGTGGGCCTACGAGCAGTACTTC,CASSLEQWAYEQYF
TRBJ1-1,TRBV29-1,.,TGCAGCGTTGCGTTAAACACTGAAGCTTTCTTT,CSVALNTEAFF
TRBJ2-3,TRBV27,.,TGTGCCAGCAGTCCCAGGGGAGATACGCAGTATTTT,CASSPRGDTQYF
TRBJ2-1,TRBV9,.,TGTGCCAGCGGGCGGGGGCATTACAATGAGCAGTTCTTC,CASGRGHYNEQFF
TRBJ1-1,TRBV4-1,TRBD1,TGCGCCAGCAGCGCCCAGGGGGCGCGGGGGAACACTGAAGCTTTCTTT,CASSAQGARGNTEAFF
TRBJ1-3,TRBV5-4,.,TGTGCCAGCAGCTTAGGTTCAGGCGGGTCTGGAAACACCATATATTTT,CASSLGSGGSGNTIYF